A selection of T cell receptor beta chains follows, all from one sample in a study of tumor-infiltrating T cells and Merkel cell polyomavirus. Assay used: immunoSEQ multiplex PCR; TCRdb lists only in-frame clones, some missing. This sample has 25,000 or so clones, with nearly 90% found just once. The source material was lymph node tissue. These receptors originate from a man in his fifties or sixties with Merkel cell carcinoma. CDR3s include the opening cysteine and the closing phenylalanine or tryptophan. A D gene is named only where the DNA matches it firmly.

D	V	length	CDR3
-	TRBV4-2	15	CASSQDREGYYGYTF
-	TRBV4-1	14	CASSQGSGAYEQYF
TRBD1	TRBV28	15	CASSFPRGLTDTQYF
-	TRBV7-9	12	CASSPPLGQTDF
TRBD1	TRBV27	16	CASSLGTGAKSYEQYF
TRBD2	TRBV6-4	15	CASSDSSGATDTQYF
-	TRBV2	14	CASVQGLSGEKLFF
TRBD1	TRBV6-5	14	CASSSEGAGPSVIF
TRBD2	TRBV6-5	13	CASTRARGETQYF
-	TRBV2	17	CASSSNLADSSYNEQFF
-	TRBV29-1	13	CSALQGLMKTQYF
-	TRBV27	14	CASSSRGTTYEQYF
TRBD1	TRBV2	13	CASSKGTGYGYTF
-	TRBV4-2	18	CASSQEARGQGSYNEQFF
TRBD1	TRBV5-5	18	CASSSIPTDRGTNTEAFF
TRBD2	TRBV5-4	16	CASSSGTSGNTGELFF
TRBD2	TRBV15	15	CATSREPVVGGEQFF
-	TRBV7-2	13	CASSLDSNQPQHF
TRBD1	TRBV5-1	16	CASSLDQGTGAHEQYF
-	TRBV19	15	CASTSLTATNEKLFF
-	TRBV6-6	15	CASSYVAGANEKLFF
-	TRBV6-5	15	CASSYSRLEYNEQFF
TRBD2	TRBV5-4	15	CASSPLAGGTYEQYF
TRBD1	TRBV30	15	CAWSRTDRGPYEQYF
TRBD2	TRBV5-1	16	CASSPPPGLLSYEQYF
TRBD2	TRBV2	14	CASSLLAGRGAQYF
-	TRBV27	13	CASSFSPKNIQYF
TRBD2	TRBV7-2	18	CASSLAGSGGAKYNEQFF
-	TRBV5-1	15	CASSLATVGISEQFF
-	TRBV15	15	CATSRDGVYRDGYTF
TRBD2	TRBV5-1	16	CASSSLAGGRADTQYF
-	TRBV5-5	12	CASSSQGREQFF
-	TRBV27	14	CASTGTRSTDTQYF
-	TRBV6-5	14	CASSPNRGNYGYTF
-	TRBV28	19	CASRTGGGVIRYDNQPQHF
-	TRBV30	13	CAWSVITRDIQYF
TRBD2	TRBV10-3	15	CAISESPGGTDTQYF
TRBD2	TRBV14	17	CASSQDRTAGGSYEQYF